The clone carrying this T cell receptor beta chain was detected a few times. TCRdb reprocessed the 5' RACE reads with MiXCR, giving one entry per CDR3 protein. The sample lists some 260,000 distinct CDR3 sequences; over 4.5% were seen once. The data were obtained in a study of T cells after yellow fever vaccination. The CDR3 totals 13 residues. CDR1 SQVTM and CDR2 ANQGSEA come from the germline V gene. Between the trimmed V and J ends, which lost 3 bases and 0 bases, there was a span of 9 bases. This sequence originates from a man aged 18-30 years who received the YFV17D yellow fever vaccine. Source: CD4+ T cells sorted from PBMCs, taken on the day of the yellow fever booster vaccination. This sequence joins TRBV29-1 and TRBJ2-7; perhaps TRBD2 as D (5 bases). The CDR3 reads CSVEGRYSYEQYF. CDR3 coding DNA: TGCAGCGTTGAGGGGAGATACTCCTACGAGCAGTACTTC.